The present entry profiles one TCR beta chain with its context. Germline-derived CDR1 and CDR2 are GTSNPN and SVGIG (reference sequence). V was cut by 0 bases and J by 2 bases, with 13 bases left in between. CDR3 size: 15 residues. The data derive from a study of blood T cell repertoires in COVID-19. Study information: Both acute and convalescent COVID-19 samples were obtained from the United States, Italy and Spain. Sample material is recorded as cDNA or gDNA derived from T cells, B-cell-depleted T cells, or PBMCs.

The repertoire was sequenced with immunoSEQ multiplex PCR; TCRdb's copy has only in-frame clones and lacks some. The data show 250,000 or so clones, roughly 84% seen once. In assigning cohorts, the study relied on participant-reported clinical history. People in the exposed group encountered a COVID-19 case within 2 weeks before entering the study. The receptor was derived from a woman aged 45-65 years who had been exposed to COVID-19. The chain has TRBV30 and TRBJ2-5; tentatively, D is TRBD2 (5 bases). The specimen was PBMCs or T cells enriched from blood (not recorded which). The CDR3 loop is CAWSVSVGVQETQYF. CDR3 bases: TGTGCCTGGAGTGTATCGGTCGGGGTTCAAGAGACCCAGTACTTC.